Sequencing of this T cell receptor (beta chain) was carried out in a study of cytomegalovirus exposure and HLA in healthy donors (dated 2017 in TCRdb). Some background on the complete study: According to a later analysis, the approximately 120 validation repertoires were produced on the same platform as the roughly 600 repertoires of the first cohort. The study aimed to test whether signatures of past pathogen exposure could be identified by cataloging public T cell receptors. A separate validation cohort of over 95 different subjects was used in addition to the roughly 700-subject first cohort. High-throughput TCR immunosequencing, statistical association of individual TCRs with disease status, and machine learning were combined to predict cytomegalovirus infection status.

The donors were included in the validation cohort of 130 or so subjects, a group kept apart from the approximately 700-subject first cohort. Libraries were prepared through the immunoSEQ multiplex PCR assay. On the authors' methods: To diagnose cytomegalovirus status from the catalog of TCR beta chain sequences, a statistical classification framework was built. In its TCRdb copy, this immuneACCESS table keeps in-frame sequences only and misses some clones. Where compared with another copy, unresolved V genes explain less than half of these, and the others have no known cause. That table supplies the V and J calls and clone size; D and trimming were determined from the DNA. Across this sample there are over 200,000 clones, with about 90% seen only once. The top ten clonotypes cover 0.37% of the sample. Details on this clone: The specificity of this receptor is unknown. No much larger clone exists at a distance of one base, and base qualities are not known.

Broader findings and caveats from the paper: Most TCR sequences were observed very rarely across donors, whereas some public TCRs were present in many individuals. The authors suggested that the approach could potentially be generalized to other disease states and immunological phenotypes. Three of the identified cytomegalovirus-associated TCR beta chains were confirmed in vitro to be specific for cytomegalovirus antigens. The validation cohort had no HLA typing available for a later analysis, so co-occurrence within that cohort was assessed over all 120 or so repertoires. In both the original and validation cohorts, the classifier was reported to diagnose cytomegalovirus status with high specificity and sensitivity. The study gave a list of about 150 TCR beta chains associated with cytomegalovirus. In a later analysis, TCRs clustered in the first cohort were found to also tend to co-occur in the approximately 120 validation repertoires, with 85% to 95% of cluster scores above 0.

The sequence derives from a woman aged 18-35 years in good health and CMV-seronegative. The sample comprised PBMCs.

The DNA sequence is as follows: TGTGCCAGCAGTACGGGACAGGGGGTCTACAATGAGCAGTTCTTC. It encodes CASSTGQGVYNEQFF. Recombination linked TRBV2 to TRBJ2-1; the central 11 bases match TRBD1. The CDR3 spans 15 residues, from the cysteine through the phenylalanine. Here the CDR3 DNA is all that survives: 45 bases in frame from base 1. Relative to germline, V is missing 5 bases and J is missing 3 bases, with 3 bases of the junction outside any gene match. In the germline V gene, CDR1 corresponds to SNHLY and CDR2 to FYNNEI.